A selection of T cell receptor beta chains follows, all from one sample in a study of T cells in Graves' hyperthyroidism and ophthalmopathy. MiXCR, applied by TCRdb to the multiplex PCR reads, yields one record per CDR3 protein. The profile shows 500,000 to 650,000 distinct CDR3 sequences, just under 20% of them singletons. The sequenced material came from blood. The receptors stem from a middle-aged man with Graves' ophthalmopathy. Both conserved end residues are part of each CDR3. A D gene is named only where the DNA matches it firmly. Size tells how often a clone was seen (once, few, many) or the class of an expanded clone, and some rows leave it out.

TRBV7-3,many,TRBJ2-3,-,TGTGCCAGCAGCCCACATCGGGGCACAGATACGCAGTATTTT,CASSPHRGTDTQYF
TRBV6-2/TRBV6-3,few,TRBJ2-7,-,TGTGCCAGCACGGACGACTACGGCTACGAGCAGTACTTC,CASTDDYGYEQYF
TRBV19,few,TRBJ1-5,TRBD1,TGTGCCAGTGCGACGGACAGGGCTCAGCCCCAGCATTTT,CASATDRAQPQHF
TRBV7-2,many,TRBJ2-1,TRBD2,TGTGCCAGCAGCAAGAGCGGGACTTCCTACAATGAGCAGTTCTTC,CASSKSGTSYNEQFF
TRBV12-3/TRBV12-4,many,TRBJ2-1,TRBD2,TGTGCCAGCAGTTCGCGGCGGGAGGGCTCCTACAATGAGCAGTTCTTC,CASSSRREGSYNEQFF
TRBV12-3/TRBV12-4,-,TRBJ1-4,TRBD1,TGTGCCAGCAGTGACAGGGGAGCGGCTCATGAAAAACTGTTTTTT,CASSDRGAAHEKLFF
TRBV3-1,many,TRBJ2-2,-,TGTGCCAGCAGCCAAGGTTGGACCGGGGAGCTGTTTTTT,CASSQGWTGELFF
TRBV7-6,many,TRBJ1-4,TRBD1,TGTGCCAGCAGCCCAGGGACAGGAGCATCCGAAAAACTGTTTTTT,CASSPGTGASEKLFF
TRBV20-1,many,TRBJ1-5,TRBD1,TGCAGTGCTAGAGATGAGGGACAGGGAGGGCAGCCCCAGCATTTT,CSARDEGQGGQPQHF
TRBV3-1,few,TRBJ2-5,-,TGTGCCAGCAGCCAATCCAGGTCAAGGTACTTC,CASSQSRSRYF
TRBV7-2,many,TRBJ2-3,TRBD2,TGTGCCAGCAGGGTCGAGAGCGGGAGGGGGACAGATACGCAGTATTTT,CASRVESGRGTDTQYF
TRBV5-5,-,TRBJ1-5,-,TGTGCCAGCAGCTATCAGGGGACCCGCAATCAGCCCCAGCATTTT,CASSYQGTRNQPQHF
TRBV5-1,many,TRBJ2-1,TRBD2,TGCGCCAGCAGCACTGGCCCCCGAACTAGCGGGAGAGGTGAGCAGTTCTTC,CASSTGPRTSGRGEQFF
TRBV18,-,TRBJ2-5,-,TGTGCCAGCTCACCACCGAACGGACAAGAGACCCAGTACTTC,CASSPPNGQETQYF
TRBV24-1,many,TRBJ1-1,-,TGTGCCACCCGGGACAAGAGAAACACTGAAGCTTTCTTT,CATRDKRNTEAFF
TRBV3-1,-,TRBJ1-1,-,TGTGCCAGCAGCCAAGGGAATAGGCGGGGAGAAGCTTTCTTT,CASSQGNRRGEAFF
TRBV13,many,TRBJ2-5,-,TGTGCCAGCAGCTTATCTAGCGAAAAGATAGCGGAGACCCAGTACTTC,CASSLSSEKIAETQYF
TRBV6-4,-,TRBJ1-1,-,TGTGCCAGCAGTGACGGGGTCTTAATGAACACTGAAGCTTTCTTT,CASSDGVLMNTEAFF
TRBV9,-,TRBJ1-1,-,TGTGCCAGCAGCGCGACAGAAAGTTACACTGAAGCTTTCTTT,CASSATESYTEAFF
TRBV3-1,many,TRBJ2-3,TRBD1,TGTGCCAGCAGCCCGATCGGACAGGGGGCGACAGATACGCAGTATTTT,CASSPIGQGATDTQYF
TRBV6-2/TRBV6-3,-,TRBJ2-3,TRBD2,TGTGCCAGCAGTCACTTGTCGACTAGCGGGACAGATACGCAGTATTTT,CASSHLSTSGTDTQYF
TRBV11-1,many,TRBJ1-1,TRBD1,TGTGCCAGCAGCCGAGGGGGCCGGACTGAAGCTTTCTTT,CASSRGGRTEAFF
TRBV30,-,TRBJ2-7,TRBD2,TGTGCCTGGAGGCTCACGGGGGGGCTCTCCTACGAGCAGTACTTC,CAWRLTGGLSYEQYF
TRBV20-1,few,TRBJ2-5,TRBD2,TGCAGTGCTAGACCCCCTCCGGGGGCTAGCGGGGGGGGGCGCCAAGAGACCCAGTACTTC,CSARPPPGASGGGRQETQYF
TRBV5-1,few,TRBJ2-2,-,TGCGCCAGCAGTATGGGGTCCGGGGAGCTGTTTTTT,CASSMGSGELFF
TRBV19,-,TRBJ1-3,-,TGTGCCAGTAGTATAGAATCCGGTGACGGTGGAAACACCATATATTTT,CASSIESGDGGNTIYF
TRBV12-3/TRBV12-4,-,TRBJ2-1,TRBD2,TGTGCCAGCAGTCCCCCGCTAGCGGTATTTCTCAGTGAGCAGTTCTTC,CASSPPLAVFLSEQFF
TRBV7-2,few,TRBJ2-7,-,TGTGCCAGCAGCTTAAATAAAAGGTGGGAGCAGTACTTC,CASSLNKRWEQYF
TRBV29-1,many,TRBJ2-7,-,TGCAGCGTTGTTTTACGGACGGCCAACTACGAGCAGTACTTC,CSVVLRTANYEQYF
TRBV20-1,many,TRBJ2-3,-,TGCAGTGCTAGCGCCCCAGATACGCAGTATTTT,CSASAPDTQYF
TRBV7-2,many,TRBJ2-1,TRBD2,TGTGCCAGCAGCTTAATCGGCGGGGGGACATACAATGAGCAGTTCTTC,CASSLIGGGTYNEQFF
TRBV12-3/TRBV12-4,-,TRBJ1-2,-,TGTGCCAGCAGTTTACGGGGATGGGGCGAAGGCTACACCTTC,CASSLRGWGEGYTF
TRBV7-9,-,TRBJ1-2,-,TGTGCCAGCAGCTTAGTCTCCTACGGCTACACCTTC,CASSLVSYGYTF
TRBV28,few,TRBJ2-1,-,TGTGCCAGCGTTAGTGGGGGCGAGCAGTTCTTC,CASVSGGEQFF
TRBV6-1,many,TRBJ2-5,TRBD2,TGTGCCAGCAGTGTTAGCGGGAGGGCCCAAGAGACCCAGTACTTC,CASSVSGRAQETQYF
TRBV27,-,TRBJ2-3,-,TGTGCCAGCAGTTTCGCCCCCTCAGATACGCAGTATTTT,CASSFAPSDTQYF
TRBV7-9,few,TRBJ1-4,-,TGTGCCAGCAGCTCCCGGTTCCGTGAAAAACTGTTTTTT,CASSSRFREKLFF
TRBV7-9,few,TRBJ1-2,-,TGTGCCAGCAGCTTAGGACCCGCTCATGGCTACACCTTC,CASSLGPAHGYTF
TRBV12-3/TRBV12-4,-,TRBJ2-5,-,TGTGCCAGCAGGGGGGACACCTACCAAGAGACCCAGTACTTC,CASRGDTYQETQYF
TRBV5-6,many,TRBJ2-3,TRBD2,TGTGCCAGCAGGACTAGCGGGACAGATACGCAGTATTTT,CASRTSGTDTQYF
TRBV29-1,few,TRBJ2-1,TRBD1,TGCAGCGTTAACCCTTTGGGGACAGGCAATGAGCAGTTCTTC,CSVNPLGTGNEQFF
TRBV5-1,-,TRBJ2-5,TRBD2,TGCGCCAGCAGCTTGGGTACTAGCGGGGCCCAAGAGACCCAGTACTTC,CASSLGTSGAQETQYF
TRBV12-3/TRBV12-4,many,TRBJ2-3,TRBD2,TGTGCCAGCAGTTTTCTAGCGGCCTCCACAGATACGCAGTATTTT,CASSFLAASTDTQYF